Listed below are T cell receptor beta chains from one sample, sequenced in a study of T cells in Graves' hyperthyroidism and ophthalmopathy. TCRdb used MiXCR to reprocess the multiplex PCR reads, holding one entry per CDR3 protein. The sample contains roughly 420,000 distinct CDR3 sequences, around 16% of which appear only once. Sequenced input: blood. The receptor set was obtained from a woman younger than 30 with Graves' hyperthyroidism. CDR3s include the opening cysteine and the closing phenylalanine or tryptophan. A D gene is named only where the DNA matches it firmly. Where a row states a size, it is once, few, many or the class of an expanded clone; other rows omit it.

TRBD2 | TRBJ2-1 | few | 18 | TRBV4-2 | CASSHRASGRLSYNEQFF | TGTGCCAGCAGCCATCGGGCTAGCGGGAGACTCTCCTACAATGAGCAGTTCTTC
TRBD1 | TRBJ1-5 | - | 14 | TRBV6-1 | CASSVGTGNQPQHF | TGTGCCAGCAGTGTAGGGACAGGGAATCAGCCCCAGCATTTT
- | TRBJ2-7 | many | 13 | TRBV29-1 | CSVLQGGSWEQYF | TGCAGCGTGCTCCAAGGGGGATCGTGGGAGCAGTACTTC
TRBD2 | TRBJ2-5 | many | 14 | TRBV7-9 | CASTPGGRQETQYF | TGTGCCAGCACCCCGGGGGGACGGCAAGAGACCCAGTACTTC
- | TRBJ2-7 | - | 14 | TRBV11-1 | CASSLRGQAYEQYF | TGTGCCAGCAGCCTACGGGGACAAGCCTACGAGCAGTACTTC
- | TRBJ2-1 | few | 15 | TRBV24-1 | CATSDFSAVYSEQFF | TGTGCCACCAGTGATTTCTCCGCAGTGTACAGTGAGCAGTTCTTC
- | TRBJ2-1 | many | 11 | TRBV13 | CASAANNEQFF | TGTGCCAGCGCGGCCAACAATGAGCAGTTCTTC
- | TRBJ1-2 | many | 13 | TRBV3-1 | CASSQVAFYGYTF | TGTGCCAGCAGCCAAGTAGCCTTCTATGGCTACACCTTC
TRBD2 | TRBJ2-1 | - | 15 | TRBV6-2/TRBV6-3 | CASSRGLAGGRVQFF | TGTGCCAGCAGCCGGGGACTAGCGGGGGGGCGGGTGCAGTTCTTC
TRBD2 | TRBJ2-7 | few | 15 | TRBV7-2 | CASSVTSGGTYEQYF | TGTGCCAGCAGCGTTACTAGCGGGGGTACCTACGAGCAGTACTTC
- | TRBJ2-1 | few | 16 | TRBV5-1 | CASSLKQRSAYNEQFF | TGCGCCAGCAGCCTTAAACAGAGAAGTGCCTACAATGAGCAGTTCTTC
- | TRBJ2-2 | - | 13 | TRBV20-1 | CSAEGRRAGELFF | TGCAGTGCAGAGGGTCGTCGCGCCGGGGAGCTGTTTTTT
- | TRBJ1-1 | many | 13 | TRBV7-9 | CASSLSLSTEAFF | TGTGCCAGCAGCTTAAGTCTTAGCACGGAAGCTTTCTTT
- | TRBJ1-6 | few | 17 | TRBV7-9 | CASSSTHVGFKNSPLHF | TGTGCCAGCAGCTCAACGCACGTAGGGTTTAAGAATTCACCCCTCCACTTT
- | TRBJ1-2 | few | 13 | TRBV20-1 | CSARRAGQYGYTF | TGCAGTGCGCGGAGGGCAGGCCAATATGGCTACACCTTC